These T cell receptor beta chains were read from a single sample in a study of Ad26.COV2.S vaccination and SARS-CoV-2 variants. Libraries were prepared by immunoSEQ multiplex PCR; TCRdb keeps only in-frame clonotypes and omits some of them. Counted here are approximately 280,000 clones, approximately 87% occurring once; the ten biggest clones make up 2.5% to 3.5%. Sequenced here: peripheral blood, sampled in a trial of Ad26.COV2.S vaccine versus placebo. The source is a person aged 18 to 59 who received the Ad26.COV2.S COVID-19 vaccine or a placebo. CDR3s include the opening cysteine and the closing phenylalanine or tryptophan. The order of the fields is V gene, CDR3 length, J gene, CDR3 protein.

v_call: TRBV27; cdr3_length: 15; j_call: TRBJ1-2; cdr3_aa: CASSFSGSLGGGYTF
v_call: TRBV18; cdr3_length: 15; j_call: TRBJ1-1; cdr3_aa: CASSPSTGANTEAFF
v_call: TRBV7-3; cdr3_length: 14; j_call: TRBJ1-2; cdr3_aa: CASSPGGARYGYTF
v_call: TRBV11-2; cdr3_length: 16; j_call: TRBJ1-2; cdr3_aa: CASSLDGPGANYGYTF
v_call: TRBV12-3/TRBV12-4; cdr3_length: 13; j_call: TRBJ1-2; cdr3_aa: CASRDYLGYGYTF
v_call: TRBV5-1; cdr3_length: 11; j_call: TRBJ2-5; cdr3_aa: CASSVQETQYF
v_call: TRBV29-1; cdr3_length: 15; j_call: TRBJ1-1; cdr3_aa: CSAAAGVTGGTEAFF
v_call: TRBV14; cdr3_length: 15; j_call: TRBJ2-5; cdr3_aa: CASSQDRGRAETQYF
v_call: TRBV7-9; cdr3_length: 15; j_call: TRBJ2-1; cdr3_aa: CASSPGPDRLNEQFF
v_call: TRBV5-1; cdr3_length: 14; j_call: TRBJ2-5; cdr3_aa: CASSLGLLGETQYF
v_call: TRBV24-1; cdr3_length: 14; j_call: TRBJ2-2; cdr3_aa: CATSDSTGEGELFF
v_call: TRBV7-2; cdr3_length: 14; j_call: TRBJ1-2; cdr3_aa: CASSNRDRARGYTF
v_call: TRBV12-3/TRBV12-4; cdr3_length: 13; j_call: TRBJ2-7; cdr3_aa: CASSLNPAGEQYF
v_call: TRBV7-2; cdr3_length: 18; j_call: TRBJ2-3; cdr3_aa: CASSPQGWTSGSSDTQYF
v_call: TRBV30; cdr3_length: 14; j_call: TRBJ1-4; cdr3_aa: CAWSRDSQNEKLFF